This is a list of T cell receptor beta chains from one sample in a study of T cell changes during pregnancy in multiple sclerosis. The assay was immunoSEQ multiplex PCR, and TCRdb's table has in-frame clones only and misses some. The repertoire includes approximately 44,000 clones, approximately 90% of them detected once, and under 0.75% sits in the top ten. The specimen was CD4+ T cells from peripheral blood mononuclear cells, collected before pregnancy. Every receptor here comes from a female donor with multiple sclerosis, enrolled in a pregnancy study. Each CDR3 is given with its conserved first and last residue. D genes are given only for firm matches. Only some rows state a clone size, as once, few, many or a class for expanded clones.

clone size: few; V gene: TRBV7-2; D gene: NA; J gene: TRBJ1-2; CDR3 protein: CASSLAGNYGYTF; CDR3 DNA: TGTGCCAGCAGCTTAGCCGGGAACTATGGCTACACCTTC
clone size: NA; V gene: TRBV28; D gene: TRBD1; J gene: TRBJ1-1; CDR3 protein: CASRPTGGNTEAFF; CDR3 DNA: TGTGCCAGCAGGCCTACAGGGGGCAACACTGAAGCTTTCTTT
clone size: NA; V gene: TRBV19; D gene: NA; J gene: TRBJ1-5; CDR3 protein: CASYSQGSNQPQHF; CDR3 DNA: TGTGCCAGCTACAGTCAGGGCAGCAATCAGCCCCAGCATTTT
clone size: NA; V gene: TRBV7-2; D gene: TRBD1; J gene: TRBJ2-3; CDR3 protein: CASSFRQGRTDTQYF; CDR3 DNA: TGTGCCAGCAGCTTCAGACAGGGAAGAACAGATACGCAGTATTTT
clone size: once; V gene: TRBV7-2; D gene: NA; J gene: TRBJ1-6; CDR3 protein: CASSFRLSADRAGSPLHF; CDR3 DNA: TGTGCCAGCAGCTTCAGGTTATCAGCGGACCGCGCGGGATCACCCCTCCACTTT
clone size: NA; V gene: TRBV30; D gene: NA; J gene: TRBJ2-1; CDR3 protein: CAWMVTRGHEQFF; CDR3 DNA: TGTGCCTGGATGGTCACGCGGGGACATGAGCAGTTCTTC
clone size: NA; V gene: TRBV5-1; D gene: TRBD1; J gene: TRBJ2-7; CDR3 protein: CASSWAPGTGYEQYF; CDR3 DNA: TGCGCCAGCAGCTGGGCCCCCGGGACAGGGTACGAGCAGTACTTC
clone size: NA; V gene: TRBV2; D gene: TRBD1; J gene: TRBJ1-2; CDR3 protein: CASSEQGAGGYTF; CDR3 DNA: TGTGCCAGCAGCGAACAGGGGGCGGGTGGCTACACCTTC
clone size: NA; V gene: TRBV18; D gene: NA; J gene: TRBJ1-5; CDR3 protein: CASSRIPRDGYLGQPQHF; CDR3 DNA: TGTGCCAGCTCACGTATACCTAGAGATGGGTACCTGGGTCAGCCCCAGCATTTT
clone size: NA; V gene: TRBV7-2; D gene: NA; J gene: TRBJ2-1; CDR3 protein: CASSPRLEGNEQFF; CDR3 DNA: TGTGCCAGCAGCCCCCGACTAGAAGGCAATGAGCAGTTCTTC
clone size: NA; V gene: TRBV2; D gene: NA; J gene: TRBJ2-1; CDR3 protein: CASRAPGANNEQFF; CDR3 DNA: TGTGCCAGCAGGGCTCCGGGAGCGAACAATGAGCAGTTCTTC
clone size: NA; V gene: TRBV5-4; D gene: TRBD1; J gene: TRBJ2-5; CDR3 protein: CASSWGTGAGETQYF; CDR3 DNA: TGTGCCAGCAGCTGGGGAACAGGGGCCGGGGAGACCCAGTACTTC
clone size: NA; V gene: TRBV7-2; D gene: TRBD2; J gene: TRBJ2-7; CDR3 protein: CASSLERSGGYEQYF; CDR3 DNA: TGTGCCAGCAGCTTAGAGCGGAGCGGGGGGTACGAGCAGTACTTC
clone size: NA; V gene: TRBV11-2; D gene: NA; J gene: TRBJ2-2; CDR3 protein: CASRRENTGELFF; CDR3 DNA: TGTGCCAGTAGGAGGGAGAACACCGGGGAGCTGTTTTTT
clone size: NA; V gene: TRBV6-1; D gene: TRBD1; J gene: TRBJ2-7; CDR3 protein: CASHRDRTHYEQYF; CDR3 DNA: TGTGCCAGCCACCGGGACAGGACTCATTACGAGCAGTACTTC
clone size: NA; V gene: TRBV20-1; D gene: TRBD1; J gene: TRBJ1-2; CDR3 protein: CSAGTGNGYTF; CDR3 DNA: TGCAGTGCCGGGACAGGGAATGGCTACACCTTC
clone size: NA; V gene: TRBV28; D gene: NA; J gene: TRBJ2-6; CDR3 protein: CATYPSYSGANVLTF; CDR3 DNA: TGTGCCACCTATCCCTCGTACTCTGGGGCCAACGTCCTGACTTTC
clone size: NA; V gene: TRBV11-2; D gene: NA; J gene: TRBJ2-5; CDR3 protein: CASSSAREVQETQYF; CDR3 DNA: TGTGCCAGCAGCTCCGCGCGTGAGGTTCAAGAGACCCAGTACTTC
clone size: NA; V gene: TRBV29-1; D gene: NA; J gene: TRBJ1-5; CDR3 protein: CSVITGNQPQHF; CDR3 DNA: TGCAGCGTCATAACAGGGAATCAGCCCCAGCATTTT
clone size: NA; V gene: TRBV2; D gene: TRBD2; J gene: TRBJ2-5; CDR3 protein: CASSPGGEETQYF; CDR3 DNA: TGTGCCAGCAGTCCGGGGGGTGAAGAGACCCAGTACTTC
clone size: NA; V gene: TRBV28; D gene: TRBD1; J gene: TRBJ2-7; CDR3 protein: CASSFLPGQGKIYEQYF; CDR3 DNA: TGTGCCAGCAGTTTTCTTCCGGGACAGGGGAAAATTTACGAGCAGTACTTC
clone size: NA; V gene: TRBV19; D gene: TRBD2; J gene: TRBJ2-1; CDR3 protein: CASMGTSGGGVNEQFF; CDR3 DNA: TGTGCCAGTATGGGGACTAGCGGGGGAGGAGTCAATGAGCAGTTCTTC
clone size: NA; V gene: TRBV20-1; D gene: NA; J gene: TRBJ2-3; CDR3 protein: CSAPSTDTQYF; CDR3 DNA: TGCAGTGCTCCTAGCACAGATACGCAGTATTTT
clone size: NA; V gene: TRBV6-1; D gene: TRBD1; J gene: TRBJ1-5; CDR3 protein: CASSGGTAKNQPQHF; CDR3 DNA: TGTGCCAGCAGTGGTGGGACAGCAAAAAATCAGCCCCAGCATTTT
clone size: NA; V gene: TRBV9; D gene: NA; J gene: TRBJ2-1; CDR3 protein: CASSLPTGVEQFF; CDR3 DNA: TGTGCCAGCAGCCTACCGACCGGGGTTGAGCAGTTCTTC
clone size: NA; V gene: TRBV11-2; D gene: NA; J gene: TRBJ2-3; CDR3 protein: CASSSLTGIREETDTQYF; CDR3 DNA: TGTGCCAGCAGCTCTCTAACAGGGATTAGAGAGGAAACAGATACGCAGTATTTT
clone size: NA; V gene: TRBV5-1; D gene: TRBD2; J gene: TRBJ2-7; CDR3 protein: CASSLGGGRASDEQYF; CDR3 DNA: TGCGCCAGCAGCTTGGGCGGCGGGAGGGCTTCGGACGAGCAGTACTTC
clone size: NA; V gene: TRBV19; D gene: NA; J gene: TRBJ1-1; CDR3 protein: CASRLSLNTEAFF; CDR3 DNA: TGTGCCAGTAGATTGAGCTTGAACACTGAAGCTTTCTTT
clone size: NA; V gene: TRBV28; D gene: NA; J gene: TRBJ2-2; CDR3 protein: CASSPSSRGLFF; CDR3 DNA: TGTGCCAGCAGTCCATCGAGCAGGGGGCTGTTTTTT